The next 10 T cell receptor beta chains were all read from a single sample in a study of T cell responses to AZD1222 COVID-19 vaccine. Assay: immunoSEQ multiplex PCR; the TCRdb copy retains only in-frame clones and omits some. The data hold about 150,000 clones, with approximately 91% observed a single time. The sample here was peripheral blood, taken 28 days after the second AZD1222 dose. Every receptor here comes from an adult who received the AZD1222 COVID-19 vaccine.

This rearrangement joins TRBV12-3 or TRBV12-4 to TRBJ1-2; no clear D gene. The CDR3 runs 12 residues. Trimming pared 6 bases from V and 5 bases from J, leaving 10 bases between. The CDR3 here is CASSQEGYGYTF. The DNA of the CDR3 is TGTGCCAGCAGCCAGGAAGGGTATGGCTACACCTTC.

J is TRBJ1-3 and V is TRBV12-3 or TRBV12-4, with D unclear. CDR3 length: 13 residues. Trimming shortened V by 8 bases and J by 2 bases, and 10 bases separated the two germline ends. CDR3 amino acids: CASRRAAGNTIYF. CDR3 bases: TGTGCCAGCCGAAGGGCAGCTGGAAACACCATATATTTT.

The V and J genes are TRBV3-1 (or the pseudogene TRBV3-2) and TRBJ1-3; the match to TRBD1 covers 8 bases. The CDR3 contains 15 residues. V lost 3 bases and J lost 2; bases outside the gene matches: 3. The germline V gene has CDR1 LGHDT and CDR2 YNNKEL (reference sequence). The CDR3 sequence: CASSHSQGAGNTIYF. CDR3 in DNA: TGTGCCAGCAGCCACTCACAGGGGGCTGGAAACACCATATATTTT.

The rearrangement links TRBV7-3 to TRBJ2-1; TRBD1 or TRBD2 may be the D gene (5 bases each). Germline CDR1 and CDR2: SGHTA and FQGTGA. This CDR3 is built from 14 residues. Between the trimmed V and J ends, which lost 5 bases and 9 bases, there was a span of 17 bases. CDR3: CASSTGAEDGEQFF. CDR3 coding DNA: TGTGCCAGCAGCACCGGGGCAGAAGACGGTGAGCAGTTCTTC.

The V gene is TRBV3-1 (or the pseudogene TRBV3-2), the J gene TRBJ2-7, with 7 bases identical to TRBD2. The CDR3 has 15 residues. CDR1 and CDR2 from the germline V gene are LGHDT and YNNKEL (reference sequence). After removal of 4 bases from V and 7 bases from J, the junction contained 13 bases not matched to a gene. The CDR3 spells CASSPPGGRLGEQYF. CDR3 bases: TGTGCCAGCAGCCCACCGGGAGGCCGGCTGGGTGAGCAGTACTTC.

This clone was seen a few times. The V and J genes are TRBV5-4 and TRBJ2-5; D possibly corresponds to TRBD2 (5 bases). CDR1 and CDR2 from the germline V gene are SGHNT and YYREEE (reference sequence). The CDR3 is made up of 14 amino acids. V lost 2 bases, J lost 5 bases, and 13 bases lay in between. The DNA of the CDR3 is TGTGCCAGCAGCTTACCTACTAGATTGGAGACCCAGTACTTC. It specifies CASSLPTRLETQYF. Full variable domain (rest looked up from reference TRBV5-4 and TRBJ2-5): ETGVTQSPTHLIKTRGQQVTLRCSSQSGHNTVSWYQQALGQGPQFIFQYYREEENGRGNFPPRFSGLQFPNYSSELNVNALELDDSALYLCASSLPTRLETQYFGPGTRLLVL.

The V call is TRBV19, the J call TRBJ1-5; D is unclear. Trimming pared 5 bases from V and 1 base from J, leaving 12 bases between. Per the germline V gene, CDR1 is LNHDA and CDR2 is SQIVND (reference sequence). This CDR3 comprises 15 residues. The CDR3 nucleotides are TGTGCCAGTAGTTGGGGAACCTTAAGCAATCAGCCCCAGCATTTT. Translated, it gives CASSWGTLSNQPQHF.

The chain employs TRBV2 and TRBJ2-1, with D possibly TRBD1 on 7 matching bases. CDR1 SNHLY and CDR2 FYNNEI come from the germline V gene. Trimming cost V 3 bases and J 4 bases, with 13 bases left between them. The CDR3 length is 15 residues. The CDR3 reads CASSDRQGGYNEQFF. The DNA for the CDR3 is TGTGCCAGCAGTGACAGGCAGGGGGGATACAATGAGCAGTTCTTC. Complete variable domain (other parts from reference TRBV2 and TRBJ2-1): EPEVTQTPSHQVTQMGQEVILRCVPISNHLYFYWYRQILGQKVEFLVSFYNNEISEKSEIFDDQFSVERPDGSNFTLKIRSTKLEDSAMYFCASSDRQGGYNEQFFGPGTRLTVL.

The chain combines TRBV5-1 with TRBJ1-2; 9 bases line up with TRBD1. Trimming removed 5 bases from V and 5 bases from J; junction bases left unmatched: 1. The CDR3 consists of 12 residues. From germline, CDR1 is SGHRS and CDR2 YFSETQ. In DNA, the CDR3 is TGCGCCAGCAGACAGGGGGCTTATGGCTACACCTTC. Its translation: CASRQGAYGYTF.

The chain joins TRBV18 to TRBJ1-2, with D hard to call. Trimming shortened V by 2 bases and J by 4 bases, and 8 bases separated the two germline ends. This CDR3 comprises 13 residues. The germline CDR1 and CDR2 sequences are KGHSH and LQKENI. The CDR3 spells CASSPGESYGYTF. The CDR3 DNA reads TGTGCCAGCTCACCAGGGGAGTCCTATGGCTACACCTTC.